Below, 27 T cell receptor beta chains from the same sample are listed, as sequenced in a study of blood T cell repertoires in COVID-19. Profiling relied on immunoSEQ multiplex PCR, and the TCRdb table lists in-frame clones only, not all of them. Among approximately 210,000 clones listed, approximately 82% were seen once. The sample consisted of peripheral blood. These receptors were obtained from a woman aged 65 to 85 with active or convalescent COVID-19.

This clone has only a few counts. The V call is TRBV2, the J call TRBJ1-1; D gene ambiguous. V was cut by 2 bases and J by 6 bases, with 13 bases left in between. This CDR3 is 14 amino acids long. Per the germline V gene, CDR1 is SNHLY and CDR2 is FYNNEI. The CDR3 here is CASSERLGSAEAFF. The DNA for the CDR3 is TGTGCCAGCAGTGAACGTCTTGGGAGCGCTGAAGCTTTCTTT.

The V and J genes are TRBV5-1 and TRBJ2-2; 9 nucleotides match TRBD1. This CDR3 spans 16 amino acids. The trim removed 3 bases at V and 4 bases at J, leaving 7 bases unmatched. The V gene's germline CDR1 is SGHRS and CDR2 YFSETQ. The CDR3 sequence is CASSSRDRDFTGELFF. CDR3 coding DNA: TGCGCCAGCAGCTCGCGGGACAGGGATTTCACCGGGGAGCTGTTTTTT.

The chain combines TRBV5-1 with TRBJ2-2; the D gene is possibly TRBD2 (5 bases). The CDR3 is made up of 16 amino acids. The germline CDR1 and CDR2 sequences are SGHRS and YFSETQ. V lost 4 bases to trimming and J lost 0 bases, with 13 bases between them. The CDR3 loop is CASSRTRDSNTGELFF. As DNA, the CDR3 is TGCGCCAGCAGCCGGACTCGGGATTCGAACACCGGGGAGCTGTTTTTT.

This chain uses TRBV29-1 with TRBJ2-7; tentative D call: TRBD2 (6 bases). V lost 6 bases to trimming and J lost 1 base, with 13 bases between them. The CDR3 loop spans 13 amino acids. In germline, CDR1 is SQVTM, CDR2 ANQGSEA. The CDR3 reads CSVGILASYEQYF. As DNA, the CDR3 is TGCAGCGTGGGGATACTAGCTTCCTACGAGCAGTACTTC.

As DNA, the CDR3 is TGTGCCAGCAGTTCGGGGACAGGGCCCTATAACTATGGCTACACCTTC. Its protein is CASSSGTGPYNYGYTF. This chain links TRBV28 with TRBJ1-2; TRBD1 agrees at 9 bases. With 4 bases clipped from V and 1 base from J, the junction kept 7 bases outside the gene matches. Germline loops: CDR1 MDHEN, CDR2 SYDVKM. CDR3 length: 16 amino acids.

The rearrangement uses TRBV9 and TRBJ1-3; 10 bases fit TRBD1. CDR3 length: 18 amino acids. The junction had 6 bases not matched to a gene; V was cut back by 0 bases and J by 0 bases. In germline, CDR1 is SGDLS, CDR2 YYNGEE. The CDR3, as DNA: TGTGCCAGCAGCGTAGTGGGGGGGACAGGGGCCTCTGGAAACACCATATATTTT. Residues: CASSVVGGTGASGNTIYF.

This rearrangement joins TRBV7-2 to TRBJ1-5; D unresolved. Germline V gene sequence: CDR1 SGHTA, CDR2 FQGNSA. This CDR3 contains 17 residues. V was cut by 4 bases and J by 2 bases, with 18 bases left in between. The CDR3 loop is CASSSGRGRRGNQPQHF. CDR3 in DNA: TGTGCCAGCAGCTCCGGACGGGGTAGAAGGGGCAATCAGCCCCAGCATTTT.

This CDR3 is CASSQLRPVNTEAFF. CDR3 bases: TGCGCCAGCAGTCAACTACGGCCGGTGAACACTGAAGCTTTCTTT. The chain couples TRBV5-1 to TRBJ1-1; D is uncertain. V was shortened by 5 bases and J by 0 bases, with 14 bases between the two germline ends. Germline V lookup: CDR1 SGHRS, CDR2 YFSETQ. The CDR3 covers 15 residues.

The CDR3 coding sequence is TGTGCCAGCAGTGACCAAGGGGCAGACAGTCTATGGCCCCAGCATTTT. This gives the protein CASSDQGADSLWPQHF. The chain carries TRBV6-1 and TRBJ1-5; D is perhaps TRBD1 (5 bases). With 3 bases removed from V and 9 bases from J, the gap between germline ends came to 21 bases. Germline V CDR1 and CDR2: MNHNS, SASEGT. The length of the CDR3 is 16 residues.

The chain joins TRBV19 to TRBJ1-5; D is perhaps TRBD1 (5 bases). Trimming took off 3 bases at V and 0 bases at J, with 18 bases between the two ends. Germline V lookup: CDR1 LNHDA, CDR2 SQIVND (reference sequence). The CDR3 loop spans 18 amino acids. The CDR3 is CASSIEVGRVVSNQPQHF. As DNA, the CDR3 is TGTGCCAGTAGTATCGAAGTCGGCAGGGTAGTTAGCAATCAGCCCCAGCATTTT.

V usage is TRBV5-1 and J usage is TRBJ2-5; 14 positions agree with TRBD2. Germline CDR1 and CDR2: SGHRS and YFSETQ. The V and J ends lost 2 bases and 0 bases, in that order; junction bases with no gene match: 12. The CDR3 totals 20 residues. CDR3 in amino acids: CASSFLGTSGGPMYQETQYF. CDR3 sequence (DNA): TGCGCCAGCAGCTTCCTCGGGACTAGCGGGGGTCCGATGTACCAAGAGACCCAGTACTTC.

The V call is TRBV7-9, the J call TRBJ1-2; D is ambiguous. The CDR3 is 13 residues long. V was cut by 5 bases and J by 3 bases, with 10 bases left in between. Germline V gene lookup returns CDR1 SEHNR and CDR2 FQNEAQ (reference sequence). CDR3: CASSLPTDYGYTF. Here the CDR3 DNA reads TGTGCCAGCAGCCTCCCCACGGACTATGGCTACACCTTC.

The genes are TRBV30 and TRBJ2-1, with 7 positions matching TRBD1. From germline, CDR1 is GTSNPN and CDR2 SVGIG (reference sequence). The V segment lost 6 bases and the J segment 6 bases; nucleotides outside the gene matches: 17. The CDR3 has 16 residues. The CDR3, as DNA: TGTGCCTGCCCCTCACCTAGAGGGGGCCCCCTCAATGAGCAGTTCTTC. As protein: CACPSPRGGPLNEQFF.

The chain carries TRBV25-1 and TRBJ2-3, with D possibly matching TRBD1 (5 bases). The CDR3 consists of 15 residues. Looked up from germline, CDR1 is MGHDK and CDR2 is SYGVNS. Trimming pared 5 bases from V and 0 bases from J, leaving 12 bases between. In DNA, the CDR3 is TGTGCCAGCAGTACTCTTGGGGCGAGCACAGATACGCAGTATTTT. Translated, it gives CASSTLGASTDTQYF.

This clone was observed a few times. The chain recombines TRBV9 with TRBJ2-7; maybe TRBD2 (5 bases). From germline, CDR1 is SGDLS and CDR2 YYNGEE. The CDR3 has 12 residues. Deletions cut 3 bases from V and 5 bases from J, with 9 bases between. CDR3 in DNA: TGTGCCAGCAGCGCGTCGGGAAACGAGCAGTACTTC. As protein: CASSASGNEQYF. The full variable domain, completed using reference TRBV9 and TRBJ2-7, is DSGVTQTPKHLITATGQRVTLRCSPRSGDLSVYWYQQSLDQGLQFLIQYYNGEERAKGNILERFSAQQFPDLHSELNLSSLELGDSALYFCASSASGNEQYFGPGTRLTVT.

CDR3 sequence: CATTLTSLGTGELFF. Written as DNA, the CDR3 is TGTGCCACCACTCTGACTAGCTTAGGCACCGGGGAGCTGTTTTTT. The chain carries TRBV24-1 and TRBJ2-2, with TRBD2 matching 7 bases. The CDR3 sequence is 15 residues long. Germline trimming cut 8 bases from V and 4 bases from J; bases unmatched to any gene: 9. Germline CDR1 reads KGHDR; CDR2 reads SFDVKD.

The gene calls are TRBV19 and TRBJ2-7; weak D call: TRBD2 (5 bases). V lost 3 bases to trimming and J lost 1 base, with 16 bases between them. Germline V gene sequence: CDR1 LNHDA, CDR2 SQIVND (reference sequence). The CDR3 loop spans 16 amino acids. CDR3 coding DNA: TGTGCCAGTAGTATCGGCCGGGGTAGCGCGTCCTACGAGCAGTACTTC. This encodes CASSIGRGSASYEQYF.

The chain combines TRBV10-2 with TRBJ1-1; D uncertain. V dropped 4 bases and J dropped 1 base, with 7 bases sitting between them. Germline loops: CDR1 WSHSY, CDR2 SAAADI. This CDR3 has 13 amino acids. The CDR3 loop reads CASSVEANTEAFF. The CDR3 coding sequence is TGCGCCAGCAGTGTCGAGGCGAACACTGAAGCTTTCTTT.

The chain employs TRBV2 and TRBJ2-7; the match to TRBD1 covers 8 bases. Germline assignment: CDR1 SNHLY and CDR2 FYNNEI. Trimming at V came to 6 bases and at J to 4 bases, leaving 8 bases not matched to a gene. The CDR3 is 14 residues long. CDR3 loop: CASSTAGGQYEQYF. The CDR3 region has the DNA TGTGCCAGCAGCACGGCAGGGGGCCAATACGAGCAGTACTTC.

This clone was detected only once. The genes are TRBV19 and TRBJ2-7; 9 bases align to TRBD1. J was trimmed by 3 bases and V by 6 bases; bases with no gene match: 15. Germline V gene data show CDR1 as LNHDA and CDR2 as SQIVND (reference sequence). The CDR3 loop spans 17 amino acids. This chain's CDR3 is CASSPFVGTGKSYEQYF. For the CDR3, the DNA is TGTGCCAGTAGCCCCTTCGTAGGGACAGGGAAGAGCTACGAGCAGTACTTC. Together with reference TRBV19 and TRBJ2-7, the CDR3 gives the full variable domain: DGGITQSPKYLFRKEGQNVTLSCEQNLNHDAMYWYRQDPGQGLRLIYYSQIVNDFQKGDIAEGYSVSREKKESFPLTVTSAQKNPTAFYLCASSPFVGTGKSYEQYFGPGTRLTVT.

The chain couples TRBV19 to TRBJ1-2; 9 positions match TRBD1. With V trimmed by 5 bases and J by 3 bases, 7 bases remained unmatched. Germline CDR1 LNHDA, CDR2 SQIVND (reference sequence). This CDR3 is 15 amino acids long. Here the CDR3 reads CASSAQTGGDYGYTF. In nucleotides, the CDR3 is TGTGCCAGTAGTGCCCAGACAGGGGGGGACTATGGCTACACCTTC.

This chain links TRBV7-9 with TRBJ2-5, with TRBD2 identical over 7 bases. Germline lookup yields CDR1 SEHNR and CDR2 FQNEAQ (reference sequence). Unmatched junction bases numbered 5, after V lost 5 bases and J lost 5 bases. This CDR3 has 13 residues. The CDR3 coding sequence is TGTGCCAGCAGCCGAAGCGGGATGGAGACCCAGTACTTC. Its translation is CASSRSGMETQYF.

There are a few counts of this clone. V gene TRBV10-1 combines with J gene TRBJ2-1; 7 bases map to TRBD1. The J segment lost 4 bases and the V segment lost 5 bases, leaving 2 bases of the junction unmatched. This CDR3 has 13 residues. Germline CDR1 is WNHNN and CDR2 is SYGVQD (reference sequence). CDR3 DNA sequence: TGCGCCAGCAGTCCGGGACAGTACAATGAGCAGTTCTTC. Its protein is CASSPGQYNEQFF.

This chain connects TRBV7-9 to TRBJ2-5; D remains ambiguous. The CDR3 spans 14 residues. Trimming removed 5 bases from V and 2 bases from J, with 12 bases in between. The germline V gene has CDR1 SEHNR and CDR2 FQNEAQ (reference sequence). CDR3 coding DNA: TGTGCCAGCAGCCAACCCGGCGGTCAAGAGACCCAGTACTTC. The encoded protein is CASSQPGGQETQYF.

J is TRBJ2-5 and V is TRBV10-2, with 11 bases identical to TRBD2. Germline V gene data show CDR1 as WSHSY and CDR2 as SAAADI. V shed 3 bases and J 1 base; nucleotides not matched to a gene: 7. CDR3 length: 17 amino acids. The CDR3 DNA reads as TGCGCCAGCAGTGAAAGGCTAGCGGGAGGACCCCAAGAGACCCAGTACTTC. Its translation: CASSERLAGGPQETQYF.

This sequence joins TRBV29-1 and TRBJ2-7; D is uncertain. CDR1 is SQVTM and CDR2 is ANQGSEA in the germline V gene. V shed 5 bases and J shed 1 base, with 12 bases lying between them. This CDR3 has 13 amino acids. CDR3 loop: CSVRSGPSYEQYF. The CDR3 region has the DNA TGCAGCGTTCGTTCTGGCCCATCCTACGAGCAGTACTTC.

The gene calls are TRBV27 and TRBJ1-4; possibly TRBD1 for D (6 bases). The CDR3 has 16 amino acids. Trimming shortened V by 6 bases and J by 3 bases, and 17 bases separated the two germline ends. Per the germline V gene, CDR1 is MNHEY and CDR2 is SMNVEV (reference sequence). CDR3 DNA sequence: TGTGCCAGCAGCCACCGACAGGATCTGGCTAATGAAAAACTGTTTTTT. It specifies CASSHRQDLANEKLFF.